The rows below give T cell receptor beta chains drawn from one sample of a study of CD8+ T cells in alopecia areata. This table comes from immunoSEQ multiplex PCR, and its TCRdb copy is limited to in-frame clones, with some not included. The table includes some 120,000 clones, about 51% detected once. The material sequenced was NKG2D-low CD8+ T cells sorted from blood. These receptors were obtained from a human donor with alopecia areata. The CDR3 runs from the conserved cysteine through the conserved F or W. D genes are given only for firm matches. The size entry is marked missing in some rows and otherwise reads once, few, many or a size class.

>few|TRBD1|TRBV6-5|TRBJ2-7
CASSPGGQGYEQYF
TGTGCCAGCAGTCCAGGGGGACAGGGTTACGAGCAGTACTTC
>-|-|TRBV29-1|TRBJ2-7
CSVAGLGPNEQYF
TGCAGCGTGGCCGGACTCGGCCCCAACGAGCAGTACTTC
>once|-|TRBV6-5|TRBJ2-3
CASSTTGPQDTQYF
TGTGCCAGCAGTACTACAGGGCCCCAAGATACGCAGTATTTT
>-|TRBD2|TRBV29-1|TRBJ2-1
CSVSSTSGRENEQFF
TGCAGCGTTTCCAGCACTAGCGGGAGAGAGAATGAGCAGTTCTTC
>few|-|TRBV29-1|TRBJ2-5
CSVEVAGVETQYF
TGCAGCGTTGAAGTGGCAGGGGTGGAGACCCAGTACTTC
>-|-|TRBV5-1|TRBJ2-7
CASSLEANYEQYF
TGCGCCAGCAGCTTGGAGGCCAACTACGAGCAGTACTTC
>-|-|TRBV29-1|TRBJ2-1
CSVLGGPGNEQFF
TGCAGCGTTTTGGGCGGGCCGGGCAATGAGCAGTTCTTC
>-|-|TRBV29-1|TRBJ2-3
CSVGAGTETDTQYF
TGCAGCGTTGGGGCAGGGACGGAAACAGATACGCAGTATTTT
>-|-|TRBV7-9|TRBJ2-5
CASRGLRETQYF
TGTGCCAGCAGGGGGCTTAGAGAGACCCAGTACTTC
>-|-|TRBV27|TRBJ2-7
CASSYKLSYEQYF
TGTGCCAGCAGTTATAAGCTTTCCTACGAGCAGTACTTC
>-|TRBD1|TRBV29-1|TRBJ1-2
CSVGQGQLGGYTF
TGCAGCGTCGGACAGGGCCAGTTAGGAGGCTACACCTTC
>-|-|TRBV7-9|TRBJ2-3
CASSREGNTDTQYF
TGTGCCAGCTCCCGCGAAGGGAACACAGATACGCAGTATTTT
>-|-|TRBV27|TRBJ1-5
CASSLGGQPQHF
TGTGCCAGCAGTTTAGGCGGTCAGCCCCAGCATTTT
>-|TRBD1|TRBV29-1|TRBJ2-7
CSVPGGNEQYF
TGCAGCGTTCCAGGGGGAAACGAGCAGTACTTC
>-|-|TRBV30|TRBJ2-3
CAWSVGAGTDTQYF
TGTGCCTGGAGTGTTGGCGCAGGGACTGATACGCAGTATTTT
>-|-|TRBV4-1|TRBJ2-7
CASSHPQSYEQYF
TGCGCCAGCAGCCACCCACAGTCATACGAGCAGTACTTC
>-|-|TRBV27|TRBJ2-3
CASKPSSTDTQYF
TGTGCCAGCAAGCCCTCCTCAACCGATACGCAGTATTTT
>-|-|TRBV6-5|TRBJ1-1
CAIEGGTEAFF
TGTGCCATCGAAGGGGGCACTGAAGCTTTCTTT
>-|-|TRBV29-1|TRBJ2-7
CSVESPGGSYEQYF
TGCAGCGTTGAAAGCCCCGGGGGCTCCTACGAGCAGTACTTC
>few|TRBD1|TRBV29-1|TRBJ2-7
CSVGQGNEQYF
TGCAGCGTAGGACAGGGCAACGAGCAGTACTTC
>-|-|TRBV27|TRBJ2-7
CASSFEGEQYF
TGTGCCAGCAGTTTTGAGGGCGAGCAGTACTTC
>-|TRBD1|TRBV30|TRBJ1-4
CAWSVGIRDRGEKLFF
TGTGCCTGGAGTGTAGGGATCCGGGACAGGGGTGAAAAACTGTTTTTT
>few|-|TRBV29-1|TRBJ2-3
CSPLELPGARTDTQYF
TGCAGCCCCTTAGAACTGCCAGGGGCTAGGACAGATACGCAGTATTTT
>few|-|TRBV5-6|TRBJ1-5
CASSLYREDQPQHF
TGTGCCAGCAGCTTGTACAGGGAAGATCAGCCCCAGCATTTT
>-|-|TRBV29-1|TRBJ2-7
CSVAGGLRYEQYF
TGCAGCGTTGCTGGGGGACTGAGGTACGAGCAGTACTTC
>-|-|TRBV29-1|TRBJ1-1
CSVGLGLEAFF
TGCAGCGTTGGATTAGGGCTTGAAGCTTTCTTT
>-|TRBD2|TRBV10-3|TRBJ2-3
CAIDPSGRGTDTQYF
TGTGCCATCGATCCTAGCGGGAGAGGGACAGATACGCAGTATTTT
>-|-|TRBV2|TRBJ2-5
CAANSGTTVRETQYF
TGTGCCGCAAATTCCGGGACAACTGTGAGAGAGACCCAGTACTTC
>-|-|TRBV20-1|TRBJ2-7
CSARGPEQYF
TGCAGTGCTAGGGGTCCCGAGCAGTACTTC
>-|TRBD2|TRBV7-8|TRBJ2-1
CASALGTSGYNEQFF
TGTGCCAGCGCGCTAGGGACTAGCGGTTACAATGAGCAGTTCTTC
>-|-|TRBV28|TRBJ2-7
CASSLTAGRSEQYF
TGTGCCAGCAGTTTAACGGCAGGGAGGTCCGAGCAGTACTTC
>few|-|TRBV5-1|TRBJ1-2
CASSLTGTGAGYTF
TGCGCCAGCAGCTTGACCGGTACCGGGGCTGGCTACACCTTC
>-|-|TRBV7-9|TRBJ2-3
CASSFSGEPDTQYF
TGTGCCAGCAGCTTTTCGGGGGAGCCAGATACGCAGTATTTT
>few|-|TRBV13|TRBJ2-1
CASSPPQGGKDYEQFF
TGTGCCAGCAGCCCCCCACAGGGTGGGAAAGACTATGAGCAGTTCTTC
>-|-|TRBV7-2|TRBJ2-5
CASIGGETQYF
TGTGCCAGCATCGGGGGAGAGACCCAGTACTTC
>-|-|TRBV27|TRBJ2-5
CASSSSLIETQYF
TGTGCCAGCAGTTCCAGCTTAATAGAGACCCAGTACTTC
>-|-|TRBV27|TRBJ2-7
CASSASSYEQYF
TGTGCCAGCAGTGCTAGCTCCTACGAGCAGTACTTC
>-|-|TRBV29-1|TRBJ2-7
CSVEKVEGLEQYF
TGCAGCGTTGAAAAGGTTGAAGGCTTGGAGCAGTACTTC
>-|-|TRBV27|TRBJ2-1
CASRGNEQFF
TGTGCCAGCAGGGGCAATGAGCAGTTCTTC
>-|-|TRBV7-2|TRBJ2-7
CASSLSSTYEQYF
TGTGCCAGCAGCTTATCCTCTACCTACGAGCAGTACTTC
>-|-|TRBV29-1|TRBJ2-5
CSVTQAGHLQETQYF
TGCAGCGTCACACAGGCGGGACACCTACAAGAGACCCAGTACTTC
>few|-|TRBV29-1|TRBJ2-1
CSGTPAYNEQFF
TGCAGCGGGACTCCTGCCTACAATGAGCAGTTCTTC
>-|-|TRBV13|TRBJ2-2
CASSPTLGAGELFF
TGTGCCAGCAGCCCGACCCTGGGAGCCGGGGAGCTGTTTTTT
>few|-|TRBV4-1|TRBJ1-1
CASSQGNTEAFF
TGCGCCAGCAGCCAGGGGAACACTGAAGCTTTCTTT
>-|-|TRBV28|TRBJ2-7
CASSFLYEQYF
TGTGCCAGCAGTTTCCTCTACGAGCAGTACTTC